A selection of T cell receptor beta chains follows, all from one sample in a study of identical twins. TCRdb ran MiXCR on the 5' RACE reads and lists one entry per CDR3 protein. The sample lists approximately 620,000 distinct CDR3 sequences; more than 6.5% were seen once. These data also featured in a second study, about yellow fever vaccine responses in identical twins.

Specimen: PBMCs. These receptor sequences come from a woman between 18 and 29 years old in good health. CDR3s include the opening cysteine and the closing phenylalanine or tryptophan. Each record gives: CDR3 length, J gene, clone size, D gene, V gene, CDR3 protein, CDR3 DNA. A D gene is named only where the DNA matches it firmly. The listing skips clone size in some rows; elsewhere it reads once, few, many or a size class.

len: 16
j_gene: TRBJ2-1
abundance: -
d_gene: TRBD2
v_gene: TRBV6-1
CDR3aa: CASSLRRTSGYNEQFF
CDR3nt: TGTGCCAGCAGTCTCCGAAGGACTAGCGGCTACAATGAGCAGTTCTTC

len: 12
j_gene: TRBJ1-2
abundance: few
d_gene: -
v_gene: TRBV20-1
CDR3aa: CSARARVSGYTF
CDR3nt: TGCAGTGCTAGAGCTCGGGTTTCTGGCTACACCTTC

len: 16
j_gene: TRBJ2-1
abundance: few
d_gene: TRBD2
v_gene: TRBV7-9
CDR3aa: CASLDYSGSSYNEQFF
CDR3nt: TGTGCCAGCTTAGATTATAGCGGGAGCTCCTACAATGAGCAGTTCTTC

len: 13
j_gene: TRBJ2-7
abundance: -
d_gene: -
v_gene: TRBV28
CDR3aa: CASSIGRTYEQYF
CDR3nt: TGTGCCAGCAGTATCGGACGGACCTACGAGCAGTACTTC

len: 11
j_gene: TRBJ2-7
abundance: few
d_gene: -
v_gene: TRBV20-1
CDR3aa: CRNLGTYEQYF
CDR3nt: TGCAGGAACCTCGGGACCTACGAGCAGTACTTC

len: 16
j_gene: TRBJ2-5
abundance: -
d_gene: TRBD2
v_gene: TRBV5-1
CDR3aa: CASSLAGSGAQETQYF
CDR3nt: TGCGCCAGCAGCTTGGCCGGTAGCGGGGCCCAAGAGACCCAGTACTTC

len: 18
j_gene: TRBJ2-1
abundance: few
d_gene: TRBD2
v_gene: TRBV5-1
CDR3aa: CASSLGTSGGRGFNEQFF
CDR3nt: TGCGCCAGCAGCTTGGGGACTAGCGGGGGAAGGGGGTTCAATGAGCAGTTCTTC

len: 14
j_gene: TRBJ2-7
abundance: few
d_gene: -
v_gene: TRBV5-1
CDR3aa: CASSTGSLSYEQYF
CDR3nt: TGCGCCAGCTCGACCGGGAGCCTCTCCTACGAGCAGTACTTC

len: 13
j_gene: TRBJ2-1
abundance: few
d_gene: -
v_gene: TRBV20-1
CDR3aa: CSAPNGDSPGEFF
CDR3nt: TGCAGTGCCCCAAATGGGGACTCCCCGGGGGAGTTCTTC

len: 15
j_gene: TRBJ1-1
abundance: -
d_gene: -
v_gene: TRBV6-2/TRBV6-3
CDR3aa: CASSQGWDGGTEAFF
CDR3nt: TGTGCCAGCAGTCAAGGGTGGGATGGGGGCACTGAAGCTTTCTTT

len: 15
j_gene: TRBJ2-5
abundance: -
d_gene: -
v_gene: TRBV5-1
CDR3aa: CATPPTPRLGETQYF
CDR3nt: TGCGCCACCCCTCCTACGCCACGATTGGGTGAGACCCAGTACTTC

len: 15
j_gene: TRBJ2-5
abundance: -
d_gene: -
v_gene: TRBV7-9
CDR3aa: CASSFIPGSSAAQYF
CDR3nt: TGTGCCAGCAGCTTCATACCCGGGAGCTCAGCGGCCCAGTACTTC

len: 14
j_gene: TRBJ2-7
abundance: -
d_gene: -
v_gene: TRBV25-1
CDR3aa: CASSESDRDYEQYF
CDR3nt: TGTGCCAGCAGTGAATCTGATAGAGACTACGAGCAGTACTTC

len: 16
j_gene: TRBJ2-4
abundance: many
d_gene: TRBD1
v_gene: TRBV5-6
CDR3aa: CASSTPGTGSRGIQYF
CDR3nt: TGTGCCAGCAGCACTCCCGGGACAGGGTCTCGTGGCATTCAGTACTTC

len: 17
j_gene: TRBJ2-1
abundance: -
d_gene: TRBD2
v_gene: TRBV7-2
CDR3aa: CASSLARSGGRDNEQFF
CDR3nt: TGTGCCAGCAGCTTAGCGCGGAGCGGGGGGCGAGACAATGAGCAGTTCTTC

len: 15
j_gene: TRBJ2-1
abundance: few
d_gene: -
v_gene: TRBV10-3
CDR3aa: CAISEQGRVGNEQFF
CDR3nt: TGTGCCATCAGTGAACAGGGCAGAGTAGGTAATGAGCAGTTCTTC

len: 14
j_gene: TRBJ2-6
abundance: few
d_gene: -
v_gene: TRBV11-2
CDR3aa: CASSTGTGANVLTF
CDR3nt: TGTGCCAGCAGTACAGGGACCGGGGCCAACGTCCTGACTTTC

len: 14
j_gene: TRBJ2-3
abundance: -
d_gene: TRBD1
v_gene: TRBV6-2/TRBV6-3
CDR3aa: CASSYSGQRDTQYF
CDR3nt: TGTGCCAGCAGTTACTCGGGACAGCGAGATACGCAGTATTTT

len: 15
j_gene: TRBJ2-3
abundance: many
d_gene: TRBD2
v_gene: TRBV29-1
CDR3aa: CSASRGAGAADTQYF
CDR3nt: TGCAGCGCCTCCCGGGGAGCGGGAGCGGCAGATACGCAGTATTTT

len: 15
j_gene: TRBJ2-1
abundance: -
d_gene: TRBD2
v_gene: TRBV5-1
CDR3aa: CASSLVAGGEDEQFF
CDR3nt: TGCGCCAGCAGCTTGGTAGCGGGGGGAGAGGATGAGCAGTTCTTC

len: 14
j_gene: TRBJ2-7
abundance: -
d_gene: -
v_gene: TRBV4-1
CDR3aa: CASSPNSRGVGQYF
CDR3nt: TGCGCCAGCAGCCCTAACTCTAGGGGAGTGGGGCAGTACTTC

len: 16
j_gene: TRBJ2-3
abundance: -
d_gene: TRBD2
v_gene: TRBV7-3
CDR3aa: CASSQNSGGSTDTQYF
CDR3nt: TGTGCCAGCAGCCAAAATAGCGGGGGGAGCACAGATACGCAGTATTTT

len: 13
j_gene: TRBJ1-6
abundance: many
d_gene: TRBD1
v_gene: TRBV20-1
CDR3aa: CSANGQGNSPLHF
CDR3nt: TGCAGTGCTAACGGACAGGGGAATTCACCCCTCCACTTT

len: 15
j_gene: TRBJ2-1
abundance: many
d_gene: -
v_gene: TRBV29-1
CDR3aa: CSVETPFSSYNEQFF
CDR3nt: TGCAGCGTTGAGACACCTTTCAGCTCCTACAATGAGCAGTTCTTC

len: 18
j_gene: TRBJ2-3
abundance: -
d_gene: TRBD2
v_gene: TRBV11-1
CDR3aa: CASSLRHTSGSFTDTQYF
CDR3nt: TGTGCCAGCAGCCTGAGGCACACTAGCGGGAGTTTTACAGATACGCAGTATTTT

len: 16
j_gene: TRBJ1-2
abundance: many
d_gene: -
v_gene: TRBV10-3
CDR3aa: CAISGRLLGDPGGYTF
CDR3nt: TGTGCCATCAGTGGCCGGCTTTTAGGAGACCCGGGGGGCTACACCTTC

len: 13
j_gene: TRBJ2-3
abundance: many
d_gene: -
v_gene: TRBV29-1
CDR3aa: CSVEGRLTDTQYF
CDR3nt: TGCAGCGTTGAAGGGCGGCTCACAGATACGCAGTATTTT

len: 18
j_gene: TRBJ2-1
abundance: few
d_gene: -
v_gene: TRBV25-1
CDR3aa: CASSESVSRGAPRNEQFF
CDR3nt: TGTGCCAGCAGTGAATCGGTTAGCAGGGGGGCCCCGAGAAATGAGCAGTTCTTC

len: 12
j_gene: TRBJ2-7
abundance: many
d_gene: TRBD2
v_gene: TRBV29-1
CDR3aa: CSVRTSGTEQYF
CDR3nt: TGCAGCGTCAGGACTAGCGGGACCGAGCAGTACTTC

len: 15
j_gene: TRBJ1-6
abundance: few
d_gene: -
v_gene: TRBV20-1
CDR3aa: CSAREDGRGYSPLHF
CDR3nt: TGCAGTGCTAGAGAGGATGGGAGGGGCTATTCACCCCTCCACTTT

len: 16
j_gene: TRBJ2-5
abundance: -
d_gene: -
v_gene: TRBV23-1
CDR3aa: CASSQSSPGLKETQYF
CDR3nt: TGCGCCAGCAGTCAATCGTCCCCAGGGTTGAAAGAGACCCAGTACTTC

len: 13
j_gene: TRBJ2-3
abundance: few
d_gene: -
v_gene: TRBV20-1
CDR3aa: CSASWGVRDTQYF
CDR3nt: TGCAGTGCTAGTTGGGGAGTTAGAGATACGCAGTATTTT

len: 14
j_gene: TRBJ2-7
abundance: many
d_gene: TRBD2
v_gene: TRBV6-2/TRBV6-3
CDR3aa: CASSYHGRMDEQYF
CDR3nt: TGTGCCAGCAGTTACCACGGGAGGATGGACGAGCAGTACTTC

len: 14
j_gene: TRBJ2-7
abundance: -
d_gene: -
v_gene: TRBV11-3
CDR3aa: CASSLQLDSYEQYF
CDR3nt: TGTGCCAGCAGCTTACAACTTGACTCCTACGAGCAGTACTTC

len: 16
j_gene: TRBJ2-3
abundance: few
d_gene: TRBD2
v_gene: TRBV5-1
CDR3aa: CASSLQGLAGTDTQYF
CDR3nt: TGCGCCAGCAGCTTGCAGGGACTAGCGGGGACAGATACGCAGTATTTT

len: 18
j_gene: TRBJ2-2
abundance: -
d_gene: TRBD2
v_gene: TRBV27
CDR3aa: CASSPPPLAGVDTGELFF
CDR3nt: TGTGCCAGCAGTCCCCCCCCACTAGCGGGGGTGGACACCGGGGAGCTGTTTTTT

len: 14
j_gene: TRBJ2-7
abundance: few
d_gene: -
v_gene: TRBV28
CDR3aa: CASSSGVVTYEQYF
CDR3nt: TGTGCCAGCAGTTCCGGTGTCGTAACCTACGAGCAGTACTTC

len: 13
j_gene: TRBJ2-7
abundance: many
d_gene: -
v_gene: TRBV3-1
CDR3aa: CASSRGRNYEQYF
CDR3nt: TGTGCCAGCAGTCGGGGCAGGAACTACGAGCAGTACTTC

len: 16
j_gene: TRBJ2-1
abundance: few
d_gene: -
v_gene: TRBV27
CDR3aa: CASSPGSAFSYNEQFF
CDR3nt: TGTGCCAGCAGCCCAGGGTCGGCCTTTTCCTACAATGAGCAGTTCTTC

len: 12
j_gene: TRBJ2-7
abundance: many
d_gene: -
v_gene: TRBV29-1
CDR3aa: CSVEEGRHEQYF
CDR3nt: TGCAGCGTTGAGGAGGGGAGGCACGAGCAGTACTTC

len: 14
j_gene: TRBJ2-1
abundance: -
d_gene: -
v_gene: TRBV9
CDR3aa: CASSVDAPWNEQFF
CDR3nt: TGTGCCAGCAGCGTAGATGCTCCCTGGAATGAGCAGTTCTTC